The rows below give T cell receptor beta chains drawn from one sample of a study of blood T cells in healthy people across ages. TCRdb analysed the 5' RACE reads with MiXCR anew, one entry per CDR3 protein. The table records over a million distinct CDR3 sequences, 45% of them present only once. The specimen sequenced was blood. These receptors were collected from a woman aged 55-70 years in good health. CDR3s include the opening cysteine and the closing phenylalanine or tryptophan. Fields, in order: J gene, V gene, D gene, clone size, CDR3 protein, CDR3 DNA. The D gene is left open where the match is weak. Where a row states a size, it is once, few, many or the class of an expanded clone; other rows omit it.

TRBJ2-3	TRBV12-3/TRBV12-4	TRBD1	NA	CASSLVRTGSTDTQYF	TGTGCCAGCAGTTTAGTGAGGACAGGAAGCACAGATACGCAGTATTTT
TRBJ1-2	TRBV7-9	TRBD1	NA	CASSQGQSYGYTF	TGTGCCAGCAGCCAGGGACAGAGTTATGGCTACACCTTC
TRBJ2-7	TRBV9	TRBD2	NA	CASSVDSGTYEQYF	TGTGCCAGCAGCGTAGATAGCGGGACGTACGAGCAGTACTTC
TRBJ2-3	TRBV7-3	NA	once	CASSLTMYTDTQYF	TGTGCCAGCAGCTTAACGATGTACACAGATACGCAGTATTTT
TRBJ2-2	TRBV4-2	NA	NA	CASSQGAGGELFF	TGTGCCAGCAGCCAAGGGGCGGGAGGGGAGCTGTTTTTT
TRBJ2-3	TRBV27	TRBD1	few	CASSSPATGVFGDTQYF	TGTGCCAGCAGTTCACCCGCGACAGGGGTCTTTGGAGATACGCAGTATTTT
TRBJ2-3	TRBV12-3/TRBV12-4	NA	few	CASSFTSRTQYF	TGTGCCAGCAGTTTCACTAGTCGAACGCAGTATTTT
TRBJ2-1	TRBV3-1	NA	NA	CASSPQGVATYNEQFF	TGTGCCAGCAGCCCCCAAGGGGTAGCTACCTACAATGAGCAGTTCTTC
TRBJ2-3	TRBV6-2/TRBV6-3	NA	many	CASSSPWDTQYF	TGTGCCAGCAGTTCCCCTTGGGATACGCAGTATTTT
TRBJ2-3	TRBV15	NA	NA	CATSRDRSGRRTDTQYF	TGTGCCACCAGCAGAGATCGGAGCGGCCGTCGCACAGATACGCAGTATTTT
TRBJ1-2	TRBV10-3	TRBD1	NA	CAISGGGPLYGYTF	TGTGCCATCAGTGGAGGGGGCCCGCTCTATGGCTACACCTTC
TRBJ2-1	TRBV11-1	TRBD2	NA	CASRPLAGVSNEQFF	TGTGCCAGCAGACCATTAGCGGGAGTTTCAAATGAGCAGTTCTTC
TRBJ1-4	TRBV7-9	NA	many	CASSSGEKLFF	TGTGCCAGCAGCTCTGGCGAAAAACTGTTTTTT
TRBJ2-1	TRBV5-6	TRBD2	NA	CASAPGLALNEQFF	TGTGCCAGCGCCCCAGGACTAGCTTTGAATGAGCAGTTCTTC
TRBJ2-7	TRBV27	TRBD1	NA	CASSDRVDEQYF	TGTGCCAGCAGCGACAGGGTTGACGAGCAGTACTTC
TRBJ2-4	TRBV6-6	NA	NA	CASSYSPERVAKNIQYF	TGTGCCAGCAGTTACTCTCCGGAAAGGGTAGCCAAAAACATTCAGTACTTC
TRBJ2-7	TRBV21-1	NA	NA	CASSIYEQYF	TGTGCCAGCAGCATCTACGAGCAGTACTTC
TRBJ1-6	TRBV12-3/TRBV12-4	NA	few	CASSLSMGAPLHF	TGTGCCAGCAGTCTCTCTATGGGAGCACCCCTCCACTTT
TRBJ2-7	TRBV10-1	TRBD1	once	CASNSTGYYEQYF	TGCGCCAGCAACTCGACAGGGTACTACGAGCAGTACTTC
TRBJ2-7	TRBV15	TRBD1	NA	CATSRRTGQQQYF	TGTGCCACCAGCCGTAGGACAGGCCAGCAGCAGTACTTC
TRBJ2-1	TRBV5-5	NA	NA	CASSLLPDNEQFF	TGTGCCAGCAGCTTGTTGCCAGACAATGAGCAGTTCTTC
TRBJ2-7	TRBV4-1	NA	few	CASSQEPQRKYEQYF	TGCGCCAGCAGCCAAGAACCCCAGAGAAAGTACGAGCAGTACTTC
TRBJ2-3	TRBV20-1	TRBD2	NA	CSATSWGISGSTDTQYF	TGCAGTGCCACTAGTTGGGGGATAAGCGGGAGTACAGATACGCAGTATTTT
TRBJ1-5	TRBV20-1	NA	NA	CSASRGSLGHQPQHF	TGCAGTGCTAGCCGGGGCTCGTTGGGGCATCAGCCCCAGCATTTT
TRBJ1-2	TRBV28	TRBD1	few	CASSLILTGDGYTF	TGTGCCAGCAGTTTAATCTTGACAGGGGATGGCTACACCTTC
TRBJ2-6	TRBV11-2	NA	NA	CASGPNSGANVLTF	TGTGCCAGCGGCCCCAACTCTGGGGCCAACGTCCTGACTTTC
TRBJ2-1	TRBV7-9	NA	NA	CASSSRRAAYNEQFF	TGTGCCAGCAGCTCCAGACGAGCGGCCTACAATGAGCAGTTCTTC
TRBJ2-1	TRBV7-9	TRBD2	NA	CASSRSGTAEQFF	TGTGCCAGCAGCAGAAGCGGGACCGCCGAGCAGTTCTTC
TRBJ2-4	TRBV5-1	NA	few	CASSLGRDGDIQYF	TGCGCCAGCAGCTTGGGACGGGACGGAGACATTCAGTACTTC
TRBJ2-7	TRBV20-1	TRBD1	few	CSARPRTGKGVNYEQYF	TGCAGTGCTAGACCCCGGACAGGGAAAGGGGTAAACTACGAGCAGTACTTC
TRBJ1-2	TRBV24-1	TRBD1	few	CATSDYRGGLYGYTF	TGTGCCACCAGTGATTACAGGGGCGGACTCTATGGCTACACCTTC
TRBJ2-7	TRBV7-2	TRBD2	few	CASSYLAEEQYF	TGTGCCAGCAGCTACCTAGCGGAAGAGCAGTACTTC
TRBJ2-7	TRBV20-1	TRBD2	NA	CSARTSGRYNEQYF	TGCAGTGCACGGACTAGCGGGAGATACAATGAGCAGTACTTC
TRBJ2-7	TRBV20-1	TRBD1	NA	CSAGRPGQGINEQYF	TGCAGTGCTGGGAGACCGGGACAGGGGATCAACGAGCAGTACTTC
TRBJ1-2	TRBV7-9	NA	NA	CASIGDGYTF	TGTGCCAGCATAGGGGATGGCTACACCTTC
TRBJ2-1	TRBV9	NA	few	CASSVADGREGQFF	TGTGCCAGCAGCGTAGCTGACGGCCGAGAGGGGCAGTTCTTC
TRBJ2-1	TRBV6-5	TRBD1	NA	CASSRTGWNEQFF	TGTGCCAGCAGCCGGACAGGGTGGAATGAGCAGTTCTTC